This TCR beta chain was recorded in a study of blood T cell repertoires in COVID-19. Overall study context: From the United States, Italy and Spain came samples of acute and convalescent COVID-19.

Data came from immunoSEQ multiplex PCR; TCRdb stores just in-frame clones and leaves some out. This sample has about 25,000 clones, with approximately 81% found just once. The sample comprised peripheral blood. This receptor was identified in a man aged 50-60 years with active or convalescent COVID-19.

CDR3 in amino acids: CASSFPTSGGNTEAFF. DNA for the CDR3: TGTGCCAGCAGCTTTCCTACGTCGGGTGGGAACACTGAAGCTTTCTTT. The chain joins TRBV7-9 to TRBJ1-1; D is unresolved. Trimming shortened V by 3 bases and J by 1 base, and 15 bases separated the two germline ends. Germline V gives CDR1 SEHNR, CDR2 FQNEAQ (reference sequence). CDR3 length: 16 residues.